This entry concerns a single T cell receptor (beta chain). Its antigen is unknown. Qualities for individual bases were not recorded, and no much larger clone is one base off. The sample belongs to a study of blood T cell repertoires in COVID-19 (dated by TCRdb to 2020 to 2021). Background on the whole study: The collaborator samples originated in the United States, Italy and Spain and spanned the acute and convalescent phases of COVID-19. The material from the prospective study consisted of cDNA or gDNA derived from T cells, B-cell-depleted T cells, or PBMCs. The dataset comprised deeply sampled blood TCRbeta repertoires from subjects exposed to, actively infected with, or recovered from COVID-19. The repertoires were released in a freely available public database intended as a resource for research on the immune response to SARS-CoV-2. The samples were drawn from the first 160 participants of the ongoing ImmuneRACE study and from 950 to 1,500 subjects provided by 6 global collaborators. Sample metadata almost always included a de-identified subject ID, COVID-19 status, age in years and sex. Where available, HLA class I and class II types were obtained from metadata supplied by the sample provider rather than from assay-based typing. Broad study findings and their caveats: How much clinical and demographic metadata was included differed by source and by participant, and the metadata was provided uncurated.

TCRbeta CDR3 regions were amplified from genomic DNA using the immunoSEQ Assay, a bias-controlled multiplex PCR. Turning to the authors' computational methods: The number of nucleated cells in each sample was estimated from the amplification of reference gene primers within the assay. Sequence reads were collapsed and filtered to measure the absolute abundance of every unique TCRbeta CDR3 rearrangement. For each sample, productive Simpson clonality was calculated as the square root of Simpson's diversity index across productive rearrangements. TCRdb obtained this table from immuneACCESS and retained in-frame rearrangements with V and J assigned. These tables miss some clones; where compared with another copy, unresolved V genes account for less than half of the shortfall, and the remainder is unexplained. V and J calls and clone size are copied from that table; D and trimming were computed from the DNA. The sample includes about 170,000 clones, with approximately 82% observed a single time. The biggest ten clones account for roughly a tenth of the sample.

Spanning cysteine to phenylalanine, the CDR3 consists of 15 amino acids. Only the CDR3 part of the read is kept: 45 bases, read in frame from the first base. At the junction V is shortened by 3 bases and J by 1 base, with 10 bases in between. Looking up the germline V gene yields CDR1 SGDLS and CDR2 YYNGEE. Whole blood was collected in K2EDTA tubes by collaborating institutions according to the institutions' own protocols. Collaborator samples were shipped for TCRbeta analysis as frozen whole blood, isolated PBMCs, or DNA extracted from either sample type. The sequence was collected from a woman of 80 years or more with active or convalescent COVID-19. Rearrangement joined TRBV9 to TRBJ2-2; the D gene is perhaps TRBD2, from 6 matching bases. Sample: peripheral blood. This receptor has the CDR3 CASSAGTLNTGELFF. The nucleotides read TGTGCCAGCAGCGCCGGGACTTTGAACACCGGGGAGCTGTTTTTT.